This TCR beta chain was identified during a study of T cells after posttransplantation cyclophosphamide. A marrow graft followed busulfan-fludarabine conditioning, with cyclophosphamide on days +3 and +4. This clone turned up a few times. Its target is not known. CDR3 length: 14 residues. Germline V gene sequence: CDR1 SGHTA, CDR2 FQGTGA. The junction had 7 bases not matched to a gene; V was cut back by 5 bases and J by 7 bases. Study-level findings and limits: Later blood repertoires were often dominated by clones from the donor CD8+ memory compartment. Tissue-infiltrating T cells from skin or gut overlapped little with blood T cells. After PTCy, TRB diversity resembled that of CNI/methotrexate controls.

The protocol was immunoSEQ multiplex PCR, while the TCRdb copy is restricted to in-frame clones and leaves out a portion. The profile shows tens of thousands of clones, around 78% of them singletons. Sequencing used CD4+ T cells sorted from blood, obtained roughly 2,000 days after a stem cell transplant with posttransplant cyclophosphamide. This sequence was found in a female patient aged 40-50 years who received an allogeneic stem cell transplant from a related donor, was CMV-positive, and had no GVHD. The T cells may partly be graft donor cells. The genes are TRBV7-3 and TRBJ2-2, with TRBD1 identical over 7 bases. The CDR3 DNA is TGTGCCAGCAGCCTCTACAGGGGTCTCGGGGAGCTGTTTTTT. Encoded protein: CASSLYRGLGELFF.